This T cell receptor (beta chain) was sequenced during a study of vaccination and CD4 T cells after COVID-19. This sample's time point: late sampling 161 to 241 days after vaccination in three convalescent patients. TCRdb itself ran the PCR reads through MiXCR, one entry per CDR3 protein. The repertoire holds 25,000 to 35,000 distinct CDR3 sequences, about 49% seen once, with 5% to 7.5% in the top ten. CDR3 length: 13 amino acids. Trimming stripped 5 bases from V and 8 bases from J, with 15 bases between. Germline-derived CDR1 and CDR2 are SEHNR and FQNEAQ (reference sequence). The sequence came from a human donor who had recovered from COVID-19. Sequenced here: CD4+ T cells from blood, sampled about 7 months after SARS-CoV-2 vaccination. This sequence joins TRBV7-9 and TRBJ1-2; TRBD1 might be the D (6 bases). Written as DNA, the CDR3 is TGTGCCAGCAGCGTGGGCCTCGACAGGGGCTACACCTTC. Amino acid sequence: CASSVGLDRGYTF.